A selection of T cell receptor beta chains follows, all from one sample in a study of CD8 T cells in Susac syndrome. TCRdb reprocessed the immunoSEQ multiplex PCR reads with MiXCR, giving one entry per CDR3 protein. The sample lists approximately 210,000 distinct CDR3 sequences; approximately 95% were seen once. Sequencing input: CD4+ T cells from PBMCs. The receptors originated from a human donor with multiple sclerosis. CDR3s include the opening cysteine and the closing phenylalanine or tryptophan. The D gene is left open where the match is weak. Expanded clones are given a class, and other clones once, few, many or no size at all.

V	size	J	D	CDR3	DNA
TRBV18	NA	TRBJ1-1	NA	CASSPLSPVTEAFF	TGTGCCAGCTCACCTCTGAGCCCGGTAACTGAAGCTTTCTTT
TRBV11-2	NA	TRBJ2-1	NA	CASSLRQVGRSSYNEQFF	TGTGCCAGCAGCTTAAGGCAGGTTGGGAGAAGCTCCTACAATGAGCAGTTCTTC
TRBV3-1	once	TRBJ2-2	NA	CASSQVTPGSTGELFF	TGTGCCAGCAGCCAAGTTACACCCGGGAGCACCGGGGAGCTGTTTTTT
TRBV27	NA	TRBJ2-2	TRBD2	CASTPRGTSGRAGTGELFF	TGTGCCAGCACTCCTCGTGGGACTAGCGGGAGAGCGGGCACCGGGGAGCTGTTTTTT
TRBV18	NA	TRBJ1-2	NA	CASSLQDYGYTF	TGTGCCAGCTCACTGCAGGACTATGGCTACACCTTC
TRBV2	NA	TRBJ2-1	NA	CACPRGTSYNEQFF	TGTGCCTGCCCGAGGGGAACCTCCTACAATGAGCAGTTCTTC
TRBV15	NA	TRBJ1-2	NA	CATRGGTPPYGYTF	TGTGCCACGAGGGGAGGGACACCACCCTATGGCTACACCTTC
TRBV29-1	NA	TRBJ2-1	NA	CSVEHEQFF	TGCAGCGTCGAGCATGAGCAGTTCTTC
TRBV2	NA	TRBJ2-7	NA	CASGSNLSYEQYF	TGTGCCAGCGGAAGTAACCTCTCCTACGAGCAGTACTTC
TRBV3-1	NA	TRBJ1-2	NA	CASSPRGTSRSGYTF	TGTGCCAGCAGCCCGCGGGGGACCTCTCGGAGCGGCTACACCTTC
TRBV29-1	NA	TRBJ1-5	NA	CSVRRKIGENYSNQPQHF	TGCAGCGTCCGCCGAAAGATAGGGGAAAACTATAGCAATCAGCCCCAGCATTTT
TRBV30	NA	TRBJ1-2	NA	CAWRADSYYGYTF	TGTGCCTGGAGGGCAGACAGCTACTATGGCTACACCTTC
TRBV7-9	NA	TRBJ2-7	NA	CASSGGRFYEQYF	TGTGCCAGCAGCGGAGGAAGGTTCTACGAGCAGTACTTC
TRBV7-2	NA	TRBJ2-5	TRBD2	CASSPARRGETQYF	TGTGCCAGCAGCCCCGCCAGGCGGGGGGAGACCCAGTACTTC
TRBV29-1	NA	TRBJ2-2	TRBD1	CSVMDRGRTGELFF	TGCAGCGTGATGGACAGGGGGAGGACCGGGGAGCTGTTTTTT
TRBV3-1	NA	TRBJ2-2	NA	CASSQGHSLNTGELFF	TGTGCCAGCAGCCAGGGGCATAGTTTGAACACCGGGGAGCTGTTTTTT
TRBV15	NA	TRBJ1-1	NA	CATSRVGPSFFF	TGTGCCACCAGCAGAGTCGGACCGTCCTTCTTCTTT
TRBV7-9	NA	TRBJ2-3	TRBD1	CASSWTGGGSDTQYF	TGTGCCAGCAGCTGGACAGGGGGAGGGTCAGATACGCAGTATTTT
TRBV30	NA	TRBJ2-1	NA	CAWSVNLAVRNEQFF	TGTGCCTGGAGCGTGAATTTGGCGGTGAGGAATGAGCAGTTCTTC